This T cell receptor beta chain comes out of a study of T-cell reconstitution after alpha-beta-depleted transplantation in children. The CDR3 runs to 13 residues. V shed 11 bases and J shed 0 bases, with 12 bases lying between them. CDR1 and CDR2 from the germline V gene are ENHRY and SYGVKD. The library targeted TCRbeta and was prepared with unique molecular identifiers. TCRdb re-analysed the PCR reads in MiXCR, keeping a single row per CDR3 protein. The sample has roughly 500,000 distinct CDR3 sequences; approximately 29% are singletons. The sequencing used PBMCs from the stem cell graft donor, collected from the stem cell graft. The TCR sequence derives from a human donor who donated a stem cell graft to a child with aplastic anemia. This chain connects TRBV10-3 to TRBJ2-3; D might be TRBD1 or TRBD2, each matching 6 bases. CDR3 coding DNA: TGTGCCGCGAGGGGGACTAGCACAGATACGCAGTATTTT. Its protein is CAARGTSTDTQYF.